This TCR beta chain was identified in a study of cytomegalovirus exposure and HLA in healthy donors. The V end lost 3 bases, the J end lost 8 bases, and 10 bases lay between the germline ends. The CDR3 is 12 residues long. Germline CDR1 SGHNT, CDR2 YENEEA. On this clone itself: Its antigen is currently unknown.

Every donor was a healthy person donating bone marrow. Broader study findings: Most TCR sequences showed up rarely, but some public TCRs showed up in many donors. Earlier analysis yielded a pattern in which most TCR beta V segments were productive about 87% or about 30% of the time. It was reported in a later analysis that an Asian-associated ancestry cluster showed fewer N-insertions than the approximately 690-donor mean.

Primers included in the PCR were 60 Vbeta and 13 Jbeta primers. TCRdb keeps only in-frame clones here, not all; method: immunoSEQ multiplex PCR. In all, the sample yields under 65,000 clones. The receptor was isolated from a woman aged 18-30 years in good health and CMV-seronegative. V and J are TRBV11-3 and TRBJ1-1; D not resolved. Sequences were obtained from PBMCs. The CDR3 DNA reads TGTGCCAGCAGCTTTGAGGGTAGCGAAGCTTTCTTT. Encoded protein: CASSFEGSEAFF.